A selection of T cell receptor beta chains follows, all from one sample in a study of early T cells in non-severe SARS-CoV-2 infection. TCRdb analysed the 5' RACE reads with MiXCR anew, one entry per CDR3 protein. The sample has fewer than 50,000 distinct CDR3 sequences; less than 8.5% are singletons. Sequencing input: whole blood. The receptors here all came from an adult who was a healthcare worker with PCR-confirmed SARS-CoV-2 infection or an uninfected control (not recorded which). Both conserved end residues are part of each CDR3. The D gene is left open where the match is weak. Only some rows state a clone size, as once, few, many or a class for expanded clones.

j_call clone_size d_call v_call cdr3_aa cdr3_nt
TRBJ2-7 - TRBD1 TRBV28 CASSESPGQGYFYEQYF TGTGCCAGCAGTGAGAGCCCCGGACAGGGGTACTTCTACGAGCAGTACTTC
TRBJ1-1 few - TRBV28 CASSFTPSALLGAFF TGTGCCAGCAGTTTCACCCCCTCGGCCCTCCTCGGAGCTTTCTTT
TRBJ1-2 many - TRBV5-4 CASSLEPPYGYTF TGTGCCAGCAGCTTGGAACCTCCTTATGGCTACACCTTC
TRBJ2-1 - - TRBV5-1 CASSLATANEQFF TGCGCCAGCAGCTTGGCAACCGCCAATGAGCAGTTCTTC
TRBJ1-1 few - TRBV5-1 CASSLDAGHTEAFF TGCGCCAGCAGCTTGGATGCGGGCCACACTGAAGCTTTCTTT
TRBJ1-5 - - TRBV20-1 CSARDPRRSNQPQHF TGCAGTGCTAGAGATCCTAGGCGAAGCAATCAGCCCCAGCATTTT
TRBJ1-1 few TRBD1 TRBV5-4 CASSLVGQGEAFF TGTGCCAGCAGCTTGGTGGGACAGGGTGAAGCTTTCTTT
TRBJ1-2 few TRBD1 TRBV6-2/TRBV6-3 CASSYQRDRRLTNYGYTF TGTGCCAGCAGTTACCAACGGGACAGACGGTTAACCAACTATGGCTACACCTTC
TRBJ1-6 - - TRBV6-6 CASSYTQGYGSPLHF TGTGCCAGCAGTTACACTCAGGGGTACGGTTCACCCCTCCACTTT
TRBJ1-6 many - TRBV7-2 CASSLAFLLDSPLHF TGTGCCAGCAGCTTAGCCTTCTTGCTGGACTCACCCCTCCACTTT
TRBJ1-1 many - TRBV7-2 CASSFLRVIAFF TGTGCCAGCAGCTTCTTAAGGGTGATTGCTTTCTTT
TRBJ2-1 - - TRBV7-2 CASSLYAVYNEQFF TGTGCCAGCAGCTTATATGCGGTCTACAATGAGCAGTTCTTC
TRBJ1-5 few TRBD1 TRBV7-2 CASTLSDRGLAGNQPQHF TGTGCCAGCACCCTTTCTGACAGGGGACTGGCTGGCAATCAGCCCCAGCATTTT
TRBJ1-5 few TRBD1 TRBV12-3/TRBV12-4 CASRITGGGNQPQHF TGTGCCAGCAGAATAACAGGGGGAGGAAATCAGCCCCAGCATTTT
TRBJ2-5 - - TRBV5-1 CASSLGWYETQYF TGCGCCAGCAGCTTGGGCTGGTACGAGACCCAGTACTTC
TRBJ1-1 few TRBD1 TRBV7-9 CASSWGQGEEEAFF TGTGCCAGCAGCTGGGGACAGGGAGAAGAAGAAGCTTTCTTT
TRBJ2-7 few - TRBV29-1 CSVVVAGSYEQYF TGCAGCGTGGTTGTCGCGGGATCCTACGAGCAGTACTTC
TRBJ1-2 few TRBD1 TRBV7-2 CASRLTGGAGYGYTF TGTGCCAGCAGGCTTACAGGGGGCGCGGGATATGGCTACACCTTC
TRBJ1-6 few TRBD1 TRBV20-1 CSALSGQGLYSPLHF TGCAGTGCTCTATCGGGACAGGGATTGTATTCACCCCTCCACTTT
TRBJ2-4 - - TRBV7-3 CASSLIGQIAKNIQYF TGTGCCAGCAGCTTAATCGGCCAAATAGCCAAAAACATTCAGTACTTC
TRBJ1-1 few TRBD1 TRBV6-5 CASGRGLRDTEAFF TGTGCCAGCGGGAGGGGGCTTAGGGACACTGAAGCTTTCTTT
TRBJ1-2 - TRBD1 TRBV12-3/TRBV12-4 CASSSRGVYGYTF TGTGCCAGCAGTTCCAGGGGGGTCTATGGCTACACCTTC
TRBJ1-6 - - TRBV30 CAWSVRISPLHF TGTGCCTGGAGTGTTCGGATTTCACCCCTCCACTTT
TRBJ2-7 many - TRBV5-6 CASSLGTYEQYF TGTGCCAGCAGCTTGGGAACCTACGAGCAGTACTTC
TRBJ2-2 few - TRBV5-4 CASSLDPLNTGELFF TGTGCCAGCAGCTTGGATCCGCTAAACACCGGGGAGCTGTTTTTT
TRBJ2-4 few - TRBV5-1 CASSLAVLRDGAKNIQYF TGCGCCAGCAGCTTGGCCGTCTTAAGGGATGGTGCCAAAAACATTCAGTACTTC
TRBJ2-5 few - TRBV3-1 CASSQELGKTQYF TGTGCCAGCAGCCAAGAACTTGGAAAGACCCAGTACTTC
TRBJ2-5 many TRBD2 TRBV27 CASSLKSAGGPIQYF TGTGCCAGCAGTTTGAAGTCGGCGGGGGGCCCAATTCAGTACTTC
TRBJ1-6 medium-sized - TRBV27 CASGDLNSPLHF TGTGCCAGCGGGGATCTTAATTCACCCCTCCACTTT